The 15 T cell receptor beta chains in this list originate from one sample, sequenced in a study of blood T cell repertoires in COVID-19. Method: immunoSEQ multiplex PCR; TCRdb's copy keeps in-frame clones and lacks some. Among approximately 250,000 clones listed, more than 75% were seen once. The specimen sequenced was peripheral blood. The receptors derive from a man between 35 and 55 years old with active or convalescent COVID-19.

This clone was detected only once. The chain is built from TRBV5-1 and TRBJ2-7; D uncertain. Germline V CDR1 and CDR2: SGHRS, YFSETQ. The CDR3 runs 14 residues. V gave up 3 bases and J gave up 2 bases, with 12 bases separating them. The CDR3 DNA follows: TGCGCCAGCAGCTCCCTAGATCTTGCCTACGAGCAGTACTTC. This encodes CASSSLDLAYEQYF.

This clone occurred a few times. The genes are TRBV4-1 and TRBJ1-2; D unresolved. The CDR3 is 16 amino acids. CDR1 is MGHRA and CDR2 is YSYEKL in the germline V gene. V was clipped by 1 base and J by 5 bases, with 17 bases between them. The CDR3 loop reads CASSQVLGRRIYGYTF. The CDR3 region has the DNA TGCGCCAGCAGCCAAGTTCTGGGGAGGAGGATTTATGGCTACACCTTC.

The chain links TRBV28 to TRBJ1-1; possibly TRBD1 for D (6 bases). Germline values: CDR1 MDHEN, CDR2 SYDVKM. The length of the CDR3 is 15 residues. Trimming took off 4 bases at V and 0 bases at J, with 12 bases between the two ends. CDR3 sequence (DNA): TGTGCCAGCAGTTCTGGTGGACAGTTGAACACTGAAGCTTTCTTT. Its protein is CASSSGGQLNTEAFF.

V gene TRBV6-5 combines with J gene TRBJ1-4, with D hard to call. The V end was cut by 0 bases, the J end by 3 bases, with 11 bases between. The germline gives CDR1 MNHEY, CDR2 SVGAGI. The length of the CDR3 is 16 residues. The CDR3 sequence: CASSYSSIPSNEKLFF. As DNA, the CDR3 is TGTGCCAGCAGTTACTCGAGCATACCTTCTAATGAAAAACTGTTTTTT.

The chain employs TRBV29-1 and TRBJ1-1; perhaps TRBD1 as D (5 bases). CDR3 size: 12 residues. The germline gives CDR1 SQVTM, CDR2 ANQGSEA. V shed 6 bases and J shed 3 bases, with 11 bases lying between them. The CDR3 protein is CSVTDLHTEAFF. CDR3 coding DNA: TGCAGCGTGACAGACCTCCACACTGAAGCTTTCTTT.

In this sample, this clone turned up once. The chain's CDR3 is CASIPGQAGGRNEQFF. The CDR3 nucleotides read TGTGCCAGTATCCCGGGTCAAGCGGGGGGCCGCAATGAGCAGTTCTTC. This sequence joins TRBV19 and TRBJ2-1; 9 nucleotides agree with TRBD2. V was clipped by 7 bases and J by 6 bases; unmatched bases: 13. CDR1 and CDR2 from the germline V gene are LNHDA and SQIVND (reference sequence). The CDR3 extends over 16 amino acids.

This chain joins TRBV27 and TRBJ2-1, with 8 bases lining up with TRBD2. This CDR3 has 15 residues. CDR1 and CDR2 (germline): MNHEY, SMNVEV (reference sequence). After removal of 3 bases from V and 5 bases from J, the junction contained 6 bases not matched to a gene. In nucleotides, the CDR3 is TGTGCCAGCAGTTTTGACACTAGCGGACACAATGAGCAGTTCTTC. Residues: CASSFDTSGHNEQFF.

V gene TRBV30 combines with J gene TRBJ1-2, with D perhaps matching TRBD1 (5 bases). This CDR3 has 13 residues. Germline CDR1 GTSNPN, CDR2 SVGIG (reference sequence). V was pared by 0 bases and J by 4 bases, with 9 bases between. This CDR3 is CAWSVKGSYGYTF. In DNA, the CDR3 is TGTGCCTGGAGTGTAAAGGGGTCCTATGGCTACACCTTC.

This chain joins TRBV5-6 and TRBJ1-3; 7 bases agree with TRBD1. The V and J ends lost 7 bases and 1 base, in that order; junction bases with no gene match: 8. The CDR3 is 15 amino acids. Per the germline V gene, CDR1 is SGHDT and CDR2 is YYEEEE. The CDR3 is CASGLGQSSGNTIYF. CDR3 nucleotide sequence: TGTGCCAGCGGATTGGGACAGTCTTCTGGAAACACCATATATTTT.

The chain employs TRBV4-1 and TRBJ2-7; 9 nucleotides agree with TRBD1. The V gene's germline CDR1 is MGHRA and CDR2 YSYEKL. The CDR3 covers 16 residues. J was trimmed by 2 bases and V by 0 bases; bases with no gene match: 5. DNA for the CDR3: TGCGCCAGCAGCCAAGATGGAACAGGGGGCACCTACGAGCAGTACTTC. Its translation is CASSQDGTGGTYEQYF.

The chain uses TRBV2 and TRBJ1-2; perhaps TRBD1 as D (5 bases). This CDR3 has 13 amino acids. V was shortened by 7 bases and J by 5 bases, with 14 bases between the two germline ends. Per germline, CDR1 SNHLY and CDR2 FYNNEI. CDR3 DNA: TGTGCCAGCAAGGCCCGGGAGGGGTATGGCTACACCTTC. As protein: CASKAREGYGYTF.

Only a few counts were recorded for this clone. This chain links TRBV6-5 with TRBJ2-7; D is possibly TRBD1 (5 bases). V was trimmed by 2 bases and J by 4 bases, leaving 6 bases between them. This CDR3 spans 12 amino acids. Germline loops: CDR1 MNHEY, CDR2 SVGAGI. The DNA for the CDR3 is TGTGCCAGCAGTTACCAGGGTTACGAGCAGTACTTC. Encoded protein: CASSYQGYEQYF.

The chain has TRBV6-5 and TRBJ1-2; D is possibly TRBD1 (5 bases). The V end lost 7 bases, the J end lost 7 bases, and 16 bases lay between the germline ends. Germline CDR1 reads MNHEY; CDR2 reads SVGAGI. The CDR3 spans 13 residues. The CDR3 DNA follows: TGTGCCAGCACCCTCGGGGGTGAGAGTGGCTACACCTTC. The encoded protein is CASTLGGESGYTF.

The chain links TRBV14 to TRBJ2-2, with 9 nucleotides matching TRBD2. Germline-derived CDR1 and CDR2 are SGHDN and FVKESK. This CDR3 is 14 amino acids long. After removal of 8 bases from V and 4 bases from J, the junction contained 5 bases not matched to a gene. The CDR3 reads CASRLAGATGELFF. The CDR3 DNA reads TGTGCCAGCCGATTAGCGGGAGCCACCGGGGAGCTGTTTTTT.

V usage is TRBV3-1 (or the pseudogene TRBV3-2) and J usage is TRBJ1-4, with 7 bases lining up with TRBD1. Germline CDR1 reads LGHDT; CDR2 reads YNNKEL (reference sequence). V was clipped by 4 bases and J by 14 bases; unmatched bases: 10. There are 13 residues in the CDR3. The CDR3 loop reads CASSPRQGLSLFF. Written as DNA, the CDR3 is TGTGCCAGCAGCCCGAGACAGGGTTTATCGCTGTTTTTT.